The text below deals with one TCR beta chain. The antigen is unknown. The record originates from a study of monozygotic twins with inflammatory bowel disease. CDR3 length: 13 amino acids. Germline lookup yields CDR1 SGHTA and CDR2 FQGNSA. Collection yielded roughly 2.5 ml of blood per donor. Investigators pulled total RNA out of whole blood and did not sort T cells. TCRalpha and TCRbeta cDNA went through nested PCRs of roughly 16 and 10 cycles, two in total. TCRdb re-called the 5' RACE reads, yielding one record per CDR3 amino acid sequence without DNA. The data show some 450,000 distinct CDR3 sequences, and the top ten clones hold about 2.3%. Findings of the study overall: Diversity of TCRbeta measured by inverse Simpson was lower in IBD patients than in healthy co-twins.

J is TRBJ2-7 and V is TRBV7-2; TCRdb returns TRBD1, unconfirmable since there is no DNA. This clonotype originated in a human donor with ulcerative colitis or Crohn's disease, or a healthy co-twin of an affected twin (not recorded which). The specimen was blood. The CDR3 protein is CASSSEGGHEQYF.